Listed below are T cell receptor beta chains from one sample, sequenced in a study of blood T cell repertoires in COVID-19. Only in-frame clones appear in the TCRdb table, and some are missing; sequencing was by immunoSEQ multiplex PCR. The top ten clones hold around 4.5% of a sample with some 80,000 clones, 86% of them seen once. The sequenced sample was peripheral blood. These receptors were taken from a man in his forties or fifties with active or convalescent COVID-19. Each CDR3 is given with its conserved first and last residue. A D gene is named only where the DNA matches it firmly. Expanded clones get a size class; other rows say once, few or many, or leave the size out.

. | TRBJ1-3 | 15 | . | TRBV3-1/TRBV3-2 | TGTGCCAGCAGCCAAGATTACGCGGGTGGAAACACCATATATTTT | CASSQDYAGGNTIYF
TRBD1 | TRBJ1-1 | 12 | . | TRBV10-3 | TGTGCCATCAGTTCAGGGGGCACTGAAGCTTTCTTT | CAISSGGTEAFF
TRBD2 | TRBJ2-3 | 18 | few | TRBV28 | TGTGCCAGCAGTACACTAGCGGGGGGGCCTCATAGCACAGATACGCAGTATTTT | CASSTLAGGPHSTDTQYF
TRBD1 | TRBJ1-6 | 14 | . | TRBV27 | TGTGCCAGCAGCCGCCCGGACAGGGAATCACCCCTCCACTTT | CASSRPDRESPLHF
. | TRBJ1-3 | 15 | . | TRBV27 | TGTGCCAGCAGTTTATCGGGGAGCTCTGGAAACACCATATATTTT | CASSLSGSSGNTIYF
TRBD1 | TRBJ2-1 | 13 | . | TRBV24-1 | TGTGCCACATCTACAGGGGGTGCGAATGAGCAGTTCTTC | CATSTGGANEQFF
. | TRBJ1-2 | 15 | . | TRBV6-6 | TGTGCCAGCAGACGTACGACAGACTCTAACTATGGCTACACCTTC | CASRRTTDSNYGYTF
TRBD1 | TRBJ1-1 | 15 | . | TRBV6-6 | TGTGCCAGCAGTGCCCTGGGGACAGGTGGCACTGAAGCTTTCTTT | CASSALGTGGTEAFF
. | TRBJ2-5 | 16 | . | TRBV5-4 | TGTGCCAGCAGCCCTATGGGGGGGGCCAACCAAGAGACCCAGTACTTC | CASSPMGGANQETQYF
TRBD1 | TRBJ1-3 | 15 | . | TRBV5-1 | TGCGCCAGCAGCCTGGGACAGGGGGCTGGAAACACCATATATTTT | CASSLGQGAGNTIYF
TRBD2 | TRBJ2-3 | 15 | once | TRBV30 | TGTGCCTGGGGGACTAGCGGGGGGCCCCCAGATACGCAGTATTTT | CAWGTSGGPPDTQYF
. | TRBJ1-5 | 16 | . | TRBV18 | TGTGCCAGCTCACCTAACCCAGGGGCGGAACGTCAGCCCCAGCATTTT | CASSPNPGAERQPQHF
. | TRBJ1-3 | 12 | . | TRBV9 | TGTGCCAGCCGGGGGGCTGGAAACACCATATATTTT | CASRGAGNTIYF
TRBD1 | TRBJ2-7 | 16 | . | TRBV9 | TGTGCCAGCAGTCCAGCCTCAGGGGGCACGTCCTACGAGCAGTACTTC | CASSPASGGTSYEQYF
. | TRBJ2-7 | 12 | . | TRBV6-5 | TGTGCCAGCCGGAGAGGCGTCTACGAGCAGTACTTC | CASRRGVYEQYF
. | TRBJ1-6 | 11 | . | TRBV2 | TGTGCCAGCAGTGACTATTCACCCCTCCACTTT | CASSDYSPLHF
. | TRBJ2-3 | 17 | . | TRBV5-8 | TGTGCCAGCAGCTTAGCGGGAACAGGGGGAAGCACAGATACGCAGTATTTT | CASSLAGTGGSTDTQYF